Below, 32 T cell receptor beta chains from the same sample are listed, as sequenced in a study of blood T cell repertoires in COVID-19. Repertoires were generated with immunoSEQ multiplex PCR, while TCRdb's copy carries only in-frame clones and drops some. The repertoire consists of 450,000 or so clones, with around 91% occurring once and the leading ten covering about 0.63%. Sequenced sample: PBMCs or T cells enriched from blood (not recorded which). These receptors came from a man aged 18 to 30 who had recovered from COVID-19.

The V call is TRBV27, the J call TRBJ1-1, with D possibly TRBD1 on 6 matching bases. Germline V gene data show CDR1 as MNHEY and CDR2 as SMNVEV (reference sequence). V was pared by 4 bases and J by 5 bases, with 14 bases between. The CDR3 consists of 14 residues. CDR3 in amino acids: CASSSGGRGTEAFF. CDR3 coding DNA: TGTGCCAGCAGTTCTGGGGGCCGGGGAACTGAAGCTTTCTTT.

The V and J genes are TRBV5-1 and TRBJ2-1; 9 bases agree with TRBD1. Trimming at V came to 4 bases and at J to 2 bases, leaving 4 bases not matched to a gene. CDR1 and CDR2 from the germline V gene are SGHRS and YFSETQ. The CDR3 totals 15 residues. CDR3 loop: CASSLGQGPYNEQFF. The CDR3 nucleotides read TGCGCCAGCAGCCTGGGACAGGGTCCCTACAATGAGCAGTTCTTC.

The chain uses TRBV27 and TRBJ2-5; no clear D. The CDR3 sequence is 13 residues long. Germline values: CDR1 MNHEY, CDR2 SMNVEV (reference sequence). V gave up 3 bases and J gave up 0 bases, with 5 bases separating them. CDR3 amino acids: CASSFQYQETQYF. As DNA, the CDR3 is TGTGCCAGCAGTTTTCAGTACCAAGAGACCCAGTACTTC.

J is TRBJ1-1 and V is TRBV3-1 (or the pseudogene TRBV3-2); TRBD1 aligns across 7 bases. The CDR3 has 14 amino acids. V trimming: 4 bases; J trimming: 2 bases; junction bases outside the gene matches: 4. CDR1 is LGHDT, CDR2 YNNKEL, per germline (reference sequence). CDR3 sequence (DNA): TGTGCCAGCAGCCCGACAGGGATTAACACTGAAGCTTTCTTT. It yields the protein CASSPTGINTEAFF.

This chain joins TRBV4-1 and TRBJ1-2, with 7 bases identical to TRBD1. The trim removed 0 bases at V and 6 bases at J, leaving 4 bases unmatched. Germline CDR1 is MGHRA and CDR2 is YSYEKL. The CDR3 has 14 amino acids. The CDR3 sequence: CASSQENRGNGYTF. Here the CDR3 DNA reads TGCGCCAGCAGCCAAGAAAACAGGGGAAATGGCTACACCTTC.

The V call is TRBV5-4, the J call TRBJ2-1; 12 nucleotides agree with TRBD1. The length of the CDR3 is 15 residues. V shed 4 bases and J 6 bases; nucleotides not matched to a gene: 5. The germline CDR1 and CDR2 sequences are SGHNT and YYREEE (reference sequence). CDR3 DNA sequence: TGTGCCAGCAGCCAAGGGACAGGGGGCCCCAATGAGCAGTTCTTC. Translation: CASSQGTGGPNEQFF.

The rearrangement links TRBV7-2 to TRBJ2-2; 7 bases fit TRBD2. J was trimmed by 7 bases and V by 3 bases; bases with no gene match: 11. The CDR3 covers 16 residues. Germline V gene lookup returns CDR1 SGHTA and CDR2 FQGNSA. CDR3 residues: CASSFPPVGRGGELFF. Written as DNA, the CDR3 is TGTGCCAGCAGCTTTCCCCCGGTTGGGAGGGGCGGGGAGCTGTTTTTT. Using reference TRBV7-2 and TRBJ2-2 for the parts outside the CDR3, the full variable domain is GAGVSQSPSNKVTEKGKDVELRCDPISGHTALYWYRQSLGQGLEFLIYFQGNSAPDKSGLPSDRFSAERTGGSVSTLTIQRTQQEDSAVYLCASSFPPVGRGGELFFGEGSRLTVL.

This clone was counted once. The V call is TRBV5-1, the J call TRBJ2-1; no reliable D call. V was pared by 0 bases and J by 0 bases, with 7 bases between. The length of the CDR3 is 15 residues. Germline V gives CDR1 SGHRS, CDR2 YFSETQ. The CDR3 region is CASSLAEISYNEQFF. The CDR3 bases are TGCGCCAGCAGCTTGGCCGAGATCTCCTACAATGAGCAGTTCTTC.

This clone has just one count. V usage is TRBV13 and J usage is TRBJ2-1; 12 nucleotides line up with TRBD2. J lost 0 bases, V lost 0 bases, and 0 bases had no gene match. Germline CDR1 and CDR2: PRHDT and FYEKMQ (reference sequence). The CDR3 runs to 17 residues. CDR3 nucleotide sequence: TGTGCCAGCAGCTTAGGGACTAGCGGGAGCTCCTACAATGAGCAGTTCTTC. It yields the protein CASSLGTSGSSYNEQFF.

In its sample, this clone was seen once. The chain recombines TRBV28 with TRBJ1-1; D uncertain. V shed 10 bases and J shed 4 bases, with 16 bases lying between them. CDR3 length equals 13 residues. CDR1 MDHEN and CDR2 SYDVKM come from the germline V gene. CDR3 sequence (DNA): TGTGCCACCAATGGCGGGATAGGCACTGAAGCTTTCTTT. This translates into CATNGGIGTEAFF.

The rearrangement links TRBV5-1 to TRBJ2-7; no clear D. Germline V gene sequence: CDR1 SGHRS, CDR2 YFSETQ. CDR3 length: 12 residues. Trimming shortened V by 2 bases and J by 4 bases, and 7 bases separated the two germline ends. Written as DNA, the CDR3 is TGCGCCAGCAGCTTCGACGGGTACGAGCAGTACTTC. Protein product: CASSFDGYEQYF.

V gene TRBV9 combines with J gene TRBJ1-6; the match to TRBD1 covers 8 bases. Trimming cost V 0 bases and J 13 bases; bases outside gene matches: 9. Germline values: CDR1 SGDLS, CDR2 YYNGEE. There are 15 residues in the CDR3. The CDR3 loop is CASSVDAGGSSPLHF. Written as DNA, the CDR3 is TGTGCCAGCAGCGTAGATGCAGGGGGCTCTTCTCCCCTCCACTTT.

This chain links TRBV19 with TRBJ1-1; possibly TRBD1 for D (6 bases). Trimming took 7 bases from V and 5 from J, leaving 14 bases between them. Germline loops: CDR1 LNHDA, CDR2 SQIVND (reference sequence). This CDR3 contains 13 residues. The CDR3 here is CASNPHRETEAFF. CDR3 DNA: TGTGCCAGTAACCCGCACAGGGAAACTGAAGCTTTCTTT.

CDR3 loop: CASSLYGSNTEAFF. The CDR3, as DNA: TGTGCCAGCAGCTTATATGGCTCGAACACTGAAGCTTTCTTT. V and J are TRBV7-3 and TRBJ1-1; D gene unclear. There are 14 residues in the CDR3. V lost 2 bases to trimming and J lost 1 base, with 8 bases between them. Germline CDR1 reads SGHTA; CDR2 reads FQGTGA.

V is TRBV19 and J is TRBJ1-6, with 8 bases aligning to TRBD1. V dropped 5 bases and J dropped 11; count of bases not matched to a gene: 11. The germline gives CDR1 LNHDA, CDR2 SQIVND (reference sequence). The CDR3 runs 15 residues. CDR3 bases: TGTGCCAGTAGTCGCGAGGACAGGGAGGAGGCACCCCTCCACTTT. It specifies CASSREDREEAPLHF.

The chain uses TRBV4-1 and TRBJ2-1, with D possibly being TRBD2 (5 bases). The V end was cut by 1 base, the J end by 15 bases, with 16 bases between. Germline values: CDR1 MGHRA, CDR2 YSYEKL. The CDR3 sequence is 13 residues long. The CDR3 coding sequence is TGCGCCAGCAGCCAAGTAGAGGGAGTTGGTCCGTTCTTC. It is translated as CASSQVEGVGPFF.

This sequence joins TRBV28 and TRBJ1-5; D is undetermined. Per germline, CDR1 MDHEN and CDR2 SYDVKM. Trimming removed 6 bases at V and 5 bases at J, with 11 bases between. CDR3 size: 13 residues. The CDR3 loop is CASSKDIDQPQHF. Written as DNA, the CDR3 is TGTGCCAGCAGCAAAGACATTGATCAGCCCCAGCATTTT.

The chain uses TRBV7-8 and TRBJ1-3; maybe TRBD1 (6 bases). The length of the CDR3 is 15 residues. CDR1 is SGHVS and CDR2 is FQNEAQ in the germline V gene. The V gene lost 6 bases and the J gene lost 0 bases, with 12 bases spanning the gap. The DNA of the CDR3 is TGTGCCAGCAGGCCAACAGGGACCTCTGGAAACACCATATATTTT. This codes for CASRPTGTSGNTIYF.

The rearrangement joins TRBV4-1 to TRBJ1-5, with D unclear. Germline V lookup: CDR1 MGHRA, CDR2 YSYEKL. The CDR3 runs to 17 residues. V was trimmed by 0 bases and J by 4 bases, leaving 16 bases between them. CDR3 loop: CASSQEGNAVLNQPQHF. In DNA, the CDR3 is TGCGCCAGCAGCCAAGAAGGAAACGCAGTACTAAATCAGCCCCAGCATTTT.

The chain is built from TRBV3-1 (or the pseudogene TRBV3-2) and TRBJ1-2; TRBD1 agrees at 8 bases. J was trimmed by 2 bases and V by 1 base; bases with no gene match: 6. This CDR3 contains 16 residues. Germline CDR1 is LGHDT and CDR2 is YNNKEL (reference sequence). CDR3 protein: CASSQGLTGGNYGYTF. DNA of the CDR3: TGTGCCAGCAGCCAAGGGTTAACAGGGGGGAACTATGGCTACACCTTC.

The chain links TRBV28 to TRBJ2-7, with a tentative D call TRBD1 (6 bases). The V and J ends lost 4 bases and 1 base respectively, with 11 bases between them. In germline, CDR1 is MDHEN, CDR2 SYDVKM. CDR3 length equals 14 residues. The CDR3 bases are TGTGCCAGCAGTTCCTGGACAGTTTCCTACGAGCAGTACTTC. It codes for CASSSWTVSYEQYF.

As DNA, the CDR3 is TGTGCCACTGACGACGGAGGACTGTACAATGAGCAGTTCTTC. Translation gives CATDDGGLYNEQFF. The chain joins TRBV2 to TRBJ2-1; tentative D call: TRBD2 (5 bases). The CDR3 covers 14 residues. The V gene lost 10 bases and the J gene lost 4 bases, with 17 bases spanning the gap. The germline V gene has CDR1 SNHLY and CDR2 FYNNEI.

With respect to this clone: The same CDR3 is also encoded by other DNA sequences in this sample. V and J are TRBV18 and TRBJ2-3, with TRBD2 matching 9 bases. Germline V lookup: CDR1 KGHSH, CDR2 LQKENI. The CDR3 is 15 amino acids. The junction had 3 bases not matched to a gene; V was cut back by 3 bases and J by 2 bases. CDR3 bases: TGTGCCAGCTCACCTAGCGGGGGATACACAGATACGCAGTATTTT. Encoded protein: CASSPSGGYTDTQYF.

This clone was observed once. V is TRBV2 and J is TRBJ1-1; D possibly corresponds to TRBD1 (6 bases). The CDR3 length is 14 residues. The ends were cut back, 0 bases at V and 10 bases at J, with 15 bases in the middle. CDR1 and CDR2 from the germline V gene are SNHLY and FYNNEI. CDR3 in DNA: TGTGCCAGCAGTGAAGCAGGGGGTCGTTTGCGAGCTTTCTTT. As protein: CASSEAGGRLRAFF. Full variable domain (missing parts from reference TRBV2 and TRBJ1-1): EPEVTQTPSHQVTQMGQEVILRCVPISNHLYFYWYRQILGQKVEFLVSFYNNEISEKSEIFDDQFSVERPDGSNFTLKIRSTKLEDSAMYFCASSEAGGRLRAFFGQGTRLTVV.

The V gene is TRBV19, the J gene TRBJ1-4; 8 bases map to TRBD1. The V gene's germline CDR1 is LNHDA and CDR2 SQIVND (reference sequence). With V trimmed by 3 bases and J by 11 bases, 5 bases remained unmatched. The CDR3 spans 13 residues. The CDR3 nucleotides read TGTGCCAGTAGTATGTATCGGACAGGGAAACTGTTTTTT. This encodes CASSMYRTGKLFF.

This sequence joins TRBV2 and TRBJ2-7, with D unresolved. Germline V lookup: CDR1 SNHLY, CDR2 FYNNEI. V was trimmed by 6 bases and J by 2 bases, leaving 14 bases between them. The CDR3 extends over 14 amino acids. The CDR3 DNA follows: TGTGCCAGCAGCACCGCCCCCCTAACCTACGAGCAGTACTTC. Protein: CASSTAPLTYEQYF.

In DNA, the CDR3 is TGTGCCAGCAGCGGGGGACAGGGGGTAGCAGATACGCAGTATTTT. This translates into CASSGGQGVADTQYF. V usage is TRBV11-3 and J usage is TRBJ2-3; 11 nucleotides match TRBD1. This CDR3 is built from 15 residues. Germline trimming cut 5 bases from V and 4 bases from J; bases unmatched to any gene: 5. Looked up from germline, CDR1 is SGHNT and CDR2 is YENEEA. The full variable domain, its missing parts supplied by reference TRBV11-3 and TRBJ2-3, is EAGVVQSPRYKIIEKKQPVAFWCNPISGHNTLYWYLQNLGQGPELLIRYENEEAVDDSQLPKDRFSAERLKGVDSTLKIQPAELGDSAVYLCASSGGQGVADTQYFGPGTRLTVL.

This clone was found once. The chain is built from TRBV2 and TRBJ2-1; TRBD2 aligns across 11 bases. Germline lookup yields CDR1 SNHLY and CDR2 FYNNEI. J gave up 9 bases and V 4 bases, and 5 bases lay outside the gene matches. This CDR3 region has 14 residues. Written as DNA, the CDR3 is TGTGCCAGCAGTGTTAGCGGGAGGGCCGTTGAGCAGTTCTTC. Amino acids: CASSVSGRAVEQFF. Drawing the rest from reference TRBV2 and TRBJ2-1, the complete variable domain is EPEVTQTPSHQVTQMGQEVILRCVPISNHLYFYWYRQILGQKVEFLVSFYNNEISEKSEIFDDQFSVERPDGSNFTLKIRSTKLEDSAMYFCASSVSGRAVEQFFGPGTRLTVL.

This clone was counted between two and nine times. V and J are TRBV24-1 and TRBJ2-1; tentative D call: TRBD1 (5 bases). Trimming stripped 5 bases from V and 4 bases from J, with 17 bases between. Germline V CDR1 and CDR2: KGHDR, SFDVKD. There are 16 residues in the CDR3. The CDR3 sequence: CATSGALTGAYNEQFF. CDR3 in DNA: TGTGCCACCAGTGGCGCGCTAACTGGGGCTTACAATGAGCAGTTCTTC.

The chain employs TRBV5-6 and TRBJ2-5; tentative D call: TRBD2 (6 bases). The length of the CDR3 is 15 residues. The V end lost 2 bases, the J end lost 1 base, and 12 bases lay between the germline ends. Germline V gives CDR1 SGHDT, CDR2 YYEEEE. CDR3 bases: TGTGCCAGCAGCTTATGGCGGGGCCTCCAAGAGACCCAGTACTTC. Protein product: CASSLWRGLQETQYF.

The chain carries TRBV29-1 and TRBJ1-4; 12 positions agree with TRBD1. Germline V CDR1 and CDR2: SQVTM, ANQGSEA. The V gene end was trimmed by 5 bases and the J gene end by 4 bases; junction bases not matched to a gene: 11. The CDR3 extends over 17 amino acids. The CDR3 DNA is TGCAGCGTTTGGACGGGACAGGGGGCTCTAGGTAATGAAAAACTGTTTTTT. Residues: CSVWTGQGALGNEKLFF.

This clone was detected only a few times. The V call is TRBV27, the J call TRBJ1-3; tentative D call: TRBD1 (6 bases). This CDR3 region has 14 residues. Germline values: CDR1 MNHEY, CDR2 SMNVEV (reference sequence). V lost 8 bases and J lost 4, with 15 bases in between. The CDR3 sequence: CASARGGVGNTIYF. Written as DNA, the CDR3 is TGTGCCAGCGCCAGAGGGGGGGTCGGAAACACCATATATTTT.